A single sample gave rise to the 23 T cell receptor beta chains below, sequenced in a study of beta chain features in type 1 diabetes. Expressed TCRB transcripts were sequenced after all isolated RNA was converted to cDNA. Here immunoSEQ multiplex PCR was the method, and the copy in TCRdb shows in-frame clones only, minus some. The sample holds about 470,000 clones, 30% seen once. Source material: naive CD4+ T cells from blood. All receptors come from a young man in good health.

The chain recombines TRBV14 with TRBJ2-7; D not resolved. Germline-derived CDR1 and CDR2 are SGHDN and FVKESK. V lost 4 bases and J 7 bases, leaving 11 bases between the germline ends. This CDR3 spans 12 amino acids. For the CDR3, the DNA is TGTGCCAGCAGCCCCACTATCGGGGAGCAGTACTTC. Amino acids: CASSPTIGEQYF.

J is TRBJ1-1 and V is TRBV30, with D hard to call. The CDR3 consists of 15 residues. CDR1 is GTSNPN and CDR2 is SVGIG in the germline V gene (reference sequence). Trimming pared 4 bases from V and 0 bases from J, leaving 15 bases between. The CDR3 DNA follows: TGTGCCTGGATAGGTCGCAGGACCATGAACACTGAAGCTTTCTTT. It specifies CAWIGRRTMNTEAFF. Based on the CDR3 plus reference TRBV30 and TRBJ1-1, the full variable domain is SQTIHQWPATLVQPVGSPLSLECTVEGTSNPNLYWYRQAAGRGLQLLFYSVGIGQISSEVPQNLSASRPQDRQFILSSKKLLLSDSGFYLCAWIGRRTMNTEAFFGQGTRLTVV.

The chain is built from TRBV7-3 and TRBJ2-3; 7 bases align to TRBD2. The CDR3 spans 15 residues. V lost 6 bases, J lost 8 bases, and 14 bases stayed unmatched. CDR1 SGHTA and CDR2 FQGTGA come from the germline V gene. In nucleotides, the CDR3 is TGTGCCAGCAGTTTCACCGGGACTACCCCCTCTACGCAGTATTTT. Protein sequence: CASSFTGTTPSTQYF.

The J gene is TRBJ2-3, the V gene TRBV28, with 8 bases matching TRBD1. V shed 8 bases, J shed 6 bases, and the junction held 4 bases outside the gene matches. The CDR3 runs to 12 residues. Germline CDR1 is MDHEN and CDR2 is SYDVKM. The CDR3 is CASQGAMDTQYF. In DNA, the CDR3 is TGTGCCAGCCAGGGGGCTATGGATACGCAGTATTTT.

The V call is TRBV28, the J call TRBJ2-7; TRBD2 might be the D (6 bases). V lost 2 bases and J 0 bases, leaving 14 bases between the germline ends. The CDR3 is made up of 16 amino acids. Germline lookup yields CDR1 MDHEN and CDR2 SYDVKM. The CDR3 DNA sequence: TGTGCCAGCAGTTTAGGATTAGCGGACCACTCCTACGAGCAGTACTTC. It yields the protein CASSLGLADHSYEQYF.

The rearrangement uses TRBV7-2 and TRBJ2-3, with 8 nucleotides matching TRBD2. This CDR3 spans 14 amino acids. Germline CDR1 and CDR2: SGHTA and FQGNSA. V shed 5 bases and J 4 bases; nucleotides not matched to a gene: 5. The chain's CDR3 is CASSRGLAPDTQYF. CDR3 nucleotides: TGTGCCAGCAGCCGTGGACTAGCCCCAGATACGCAGTATTTT.

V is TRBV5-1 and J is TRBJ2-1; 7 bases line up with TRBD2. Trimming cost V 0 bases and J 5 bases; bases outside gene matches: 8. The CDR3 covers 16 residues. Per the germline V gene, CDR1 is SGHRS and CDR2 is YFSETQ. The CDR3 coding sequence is TGCGCCAGCAGCTTGGCTGTACCGAGCGGGAACAATGAGCAGTTCTTC. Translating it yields CASSLAVPSGNNEQFF.

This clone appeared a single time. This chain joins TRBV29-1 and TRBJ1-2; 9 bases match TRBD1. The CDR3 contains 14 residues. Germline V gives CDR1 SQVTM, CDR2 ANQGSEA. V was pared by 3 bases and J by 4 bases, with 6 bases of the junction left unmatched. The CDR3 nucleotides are TGCAGCGTTGACAGGGACAGGGCGGGCTATGGCTACACCTTC. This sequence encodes CSVDRDRAGYGYTF.

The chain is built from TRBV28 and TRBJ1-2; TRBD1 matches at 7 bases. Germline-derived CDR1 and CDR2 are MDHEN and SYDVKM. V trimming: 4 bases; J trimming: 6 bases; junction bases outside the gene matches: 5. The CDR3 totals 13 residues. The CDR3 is CASSSTGQNGYTF. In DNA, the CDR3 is TGTGCCAGCAGTTCAACGGGACAGAATGGCTACACCTTC.

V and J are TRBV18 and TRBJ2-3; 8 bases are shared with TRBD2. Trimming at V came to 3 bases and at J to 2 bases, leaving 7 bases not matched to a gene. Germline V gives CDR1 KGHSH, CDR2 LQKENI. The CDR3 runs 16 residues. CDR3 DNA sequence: TGTGCCAGCTCACCCCCCCCAGCGGGAGTCACAGATACGCAGTATTTT. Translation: CASSPPPAGVTDTQYF.

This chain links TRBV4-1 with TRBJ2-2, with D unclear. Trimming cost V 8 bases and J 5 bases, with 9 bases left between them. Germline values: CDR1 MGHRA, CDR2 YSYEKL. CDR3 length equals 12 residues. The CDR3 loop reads CASARATGELFF. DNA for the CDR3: TGCGCCAGCGCCCGGGCAACCGGGGAGCTGTTTTTT.

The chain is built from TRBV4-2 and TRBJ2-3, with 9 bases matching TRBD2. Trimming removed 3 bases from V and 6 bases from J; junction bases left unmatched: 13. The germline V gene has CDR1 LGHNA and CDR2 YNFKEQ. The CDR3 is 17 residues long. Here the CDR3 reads CASSQIQVASGMDTQYF. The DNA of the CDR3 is TGTGCCAGCAGCCAGATACAAGTGGCTAGCGGGATGGATACGCAGTATTTT.

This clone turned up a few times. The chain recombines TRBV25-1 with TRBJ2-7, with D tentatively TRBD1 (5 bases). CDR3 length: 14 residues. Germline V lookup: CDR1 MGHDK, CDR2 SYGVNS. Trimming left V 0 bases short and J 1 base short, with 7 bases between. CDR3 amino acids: CASSEYRQSYEQYF. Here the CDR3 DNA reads TGTGCCAGCAGTGAATATCGACAGTCCTACGAGCAGTACTTC.

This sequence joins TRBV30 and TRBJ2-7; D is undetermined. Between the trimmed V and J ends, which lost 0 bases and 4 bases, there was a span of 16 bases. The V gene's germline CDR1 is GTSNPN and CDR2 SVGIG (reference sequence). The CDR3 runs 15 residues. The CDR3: CAWSVPVGPKYEQYF. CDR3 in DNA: TGTGCCTGGAGTGTACCCGTCGGGCCTAAATACGAGCAGTACTTC.

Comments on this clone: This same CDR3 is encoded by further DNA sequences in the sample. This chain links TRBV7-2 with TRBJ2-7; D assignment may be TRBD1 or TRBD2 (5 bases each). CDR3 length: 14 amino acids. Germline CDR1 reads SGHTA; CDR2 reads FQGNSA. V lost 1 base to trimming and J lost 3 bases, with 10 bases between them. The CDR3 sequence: CASSLGGILYEQYF. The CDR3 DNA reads TGTGCCAGCAGCTTAGGGGGGATCCTCTACGAGCAGTACTTC.

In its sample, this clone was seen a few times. In DNA, the CDR3 is TGTGCCTGGGGGGCAAGGAGGAAAATTGGGGCGCAGTATTTT. It codes for CAWGARRKIGAQYF. The J gene is TRBJ2-3, the V gene TRBV30, with D tentatively TRBD1 or TRBD2 (5 bases each). The CDR3 length is 14 residues. Looked up from germline, CDR1 is GTSNPN and CDR2 is SVGIG (reference sequence). The V end lost 5 bases, the J end lost 10 bases, and 22 bases lay between the germline ends.

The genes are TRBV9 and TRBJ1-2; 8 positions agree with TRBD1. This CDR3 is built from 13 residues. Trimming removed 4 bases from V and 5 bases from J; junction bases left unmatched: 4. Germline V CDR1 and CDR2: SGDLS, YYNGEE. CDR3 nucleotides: TGTGCCAGCAGCACTCGACAGGGGTATGGCTACACCTTC. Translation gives CASSTRQGYGYTF.

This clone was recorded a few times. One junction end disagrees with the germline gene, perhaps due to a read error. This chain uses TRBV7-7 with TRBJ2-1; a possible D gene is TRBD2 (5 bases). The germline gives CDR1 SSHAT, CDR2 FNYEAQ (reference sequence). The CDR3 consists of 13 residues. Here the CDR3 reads CASSLGSSGEQFF. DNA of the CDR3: TGTGCTAGCAGCCTCGGCTCCAGCGGTGAGCAGTTCTTC.

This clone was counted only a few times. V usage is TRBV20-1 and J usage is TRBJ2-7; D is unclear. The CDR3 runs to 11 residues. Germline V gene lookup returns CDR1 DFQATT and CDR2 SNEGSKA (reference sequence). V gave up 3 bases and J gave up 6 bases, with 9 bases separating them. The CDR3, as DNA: TGCAGTGCTAGGGCAGCCGGCGAGCAGTACTTC. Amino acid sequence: CSARAAGEQYF.

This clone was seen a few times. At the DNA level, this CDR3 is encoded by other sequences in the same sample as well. CDR3 in DNA: TGTGCCTGGAGTCCGGACAGGGATCAGCCCCAGCATTTT. Residues: CAWSPDRDQPQHF. V and J are TRBV30 and TRBJ1-5; TRBD1 matches at 8 bases. CDR3 size: 13 residues. Germline V gene lookup returns CDR1 GTSNPN and CDR2 SVGIG (reference sequence). The J segment lost 5 bases and the V segment lost 2 bases, leaving 2 bases of the junction unmatched.

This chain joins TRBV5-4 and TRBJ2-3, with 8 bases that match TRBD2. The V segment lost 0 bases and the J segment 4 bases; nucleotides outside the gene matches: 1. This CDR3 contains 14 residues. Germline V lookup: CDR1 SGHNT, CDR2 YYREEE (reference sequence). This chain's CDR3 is CASSLAGGPDTQYF. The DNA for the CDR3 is TGTGCCAGCAGCTTGGCGGGAGGGCCAGATACGCAGTATTTT.

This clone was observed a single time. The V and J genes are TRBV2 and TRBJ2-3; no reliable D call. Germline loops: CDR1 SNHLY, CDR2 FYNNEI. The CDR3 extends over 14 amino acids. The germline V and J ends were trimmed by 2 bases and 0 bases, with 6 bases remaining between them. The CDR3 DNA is TGTGCCAGCAGTGAAACCTCCAGCACAGATACGCAGTATTTT. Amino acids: CASSETSSTDTQYF.

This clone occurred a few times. The CDR3 DNA reads as TGTGCCAGCAGCGAATCCCTACAGGGTTGGGAGACCCAGTACTTC. Residues: CASSESLQGWETQYF. The chain carries TRBV7-2 and TRBJ2-5; perhaps TRBD1 as D (6 bases). CDR3 size: 15 residues. CDR1 is SGHTA, CDR2 FQGNSA, per germline. The ends were cut back, 5 bases at V and 5 bases at J, with 18 bases in the middle.